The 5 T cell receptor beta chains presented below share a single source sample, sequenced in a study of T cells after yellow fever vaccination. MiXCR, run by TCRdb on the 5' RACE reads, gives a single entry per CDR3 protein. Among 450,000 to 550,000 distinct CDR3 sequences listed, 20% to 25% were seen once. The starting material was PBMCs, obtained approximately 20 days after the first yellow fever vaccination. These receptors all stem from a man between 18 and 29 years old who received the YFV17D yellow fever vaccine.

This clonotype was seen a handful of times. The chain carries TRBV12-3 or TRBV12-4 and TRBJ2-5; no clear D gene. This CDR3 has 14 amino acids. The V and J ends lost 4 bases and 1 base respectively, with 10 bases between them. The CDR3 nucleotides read TGTGCCAGCAGTTATACCTTTGTCCAAGAGACCCAGTACTTC. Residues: CASSYTFVQETQYF.

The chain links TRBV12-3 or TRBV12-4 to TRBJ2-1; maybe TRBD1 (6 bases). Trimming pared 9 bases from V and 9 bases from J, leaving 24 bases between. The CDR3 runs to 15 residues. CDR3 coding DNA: TGTGCCAGTACCCCCGTAGGGGGTTCCCACCGTGAGCAGTTCTTC. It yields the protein CASTPVGGSHREQFF.

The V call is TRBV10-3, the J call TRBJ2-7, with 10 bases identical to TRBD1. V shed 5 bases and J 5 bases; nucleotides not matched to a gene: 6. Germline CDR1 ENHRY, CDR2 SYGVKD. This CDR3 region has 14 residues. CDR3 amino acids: CAISPGQGLNEQYF. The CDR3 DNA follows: TGTGCCATCAGTCCGGGACAGGGGCTCAACGAGCAGTACTTC.

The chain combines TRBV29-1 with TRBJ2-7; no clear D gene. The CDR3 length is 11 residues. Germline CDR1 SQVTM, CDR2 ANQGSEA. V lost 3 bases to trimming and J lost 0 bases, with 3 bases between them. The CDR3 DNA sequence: TGCAGCGTTGAGGTCTCCTACGAGCAGTACTTC. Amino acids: CSVEVSYEQYF.

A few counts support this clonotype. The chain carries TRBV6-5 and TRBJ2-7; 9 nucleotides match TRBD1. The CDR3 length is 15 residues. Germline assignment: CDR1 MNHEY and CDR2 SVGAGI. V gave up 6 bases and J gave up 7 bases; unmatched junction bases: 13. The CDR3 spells CASRRRDRGLGEQYV. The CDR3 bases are TGTGCCAGCAGACGCCGTGACAGGGGGTTGGGAGAGCAGTACGTC.